Presented here are 11 T cell receptor beta chains from one specimen sequenced in a study of blood T cell repertoires in COVID-19. TCRdb's table, derived via immunoSEQ multiplex PCR, lists solely in-frame clones and lacks some. The table shows 150,000 or so clones, with more than 85% occurring only once. The sequenced sample was peripheral blood. Receptors were obtained from a man between 60 and 75 years old with COVID-19, enrolled during active disease.

In DNA form, the CDR3 reads TGTGCCAGCAGCTTAGGACGGGAGGGCTCCTACAATGAGCAGTTCTTC. Protein product: CASSLGREGSYNEQFF. The chain couples TRBV11-2 to TRBJ2-1, with 8 bases matching TRBD2. The V gene end was trimmed by 1 base and the J gene end by 0 bases; junction bases not matched to a gene: 2. The CDR3 extends over 16 amino acids. Germline-derived CDR1 and CDR2 are SGHAT and FQNNGV.

The gene calls are TRBV4-1 and TRBJ2-2; D unclear. Deletions cut 6 bases from V and 6 bases from J, with 14 bases between. This CDR3 contains 14 residues. From germline, CDR1 is MGHRA and CDR2 YSYEKL. This chain's CDR3 is CASRPKFLSGELFF. The CDR3 DNA reads as TGCGCCAGCAGACCTAAATTCTTATCCGGGGAGCTGTTTTTT.

The genes are TRBV5-1 and TRBJ2-5; 7 nucleotides match TRBD1. The germline CDR1 and CDR2 sequences are SGHRS and YFSETQ. Germline trimming cut 4 bases from V and 5 bases from J; bases unmatched to any gene: 8. CDR3 length: 14 residues. CDR3 DNA: TGCGCCAGCAGCGGGGCAGGGGGTCGGGAGACCCAGTACTTC. Amino acids: CASSGAGGRETQYF.

This chain joins TRBV2 and TRBJ1-1; TRBD1 might be the D (5 bases). This CDR3 spans 14 amino acids. V was shortened by 2 bases and J by 3 bases, with 10 bases between the two germline ends. The germline CDR1 and CDR2 sequences are SNHLY and FYNNEI. DNA for the CDR3: TGTGCCAGCAGTGAAAGATCGGGGGACACTGAAGCTTTCTTT. Residues: CASSERSGDTEAFF.

V and J are TRBV7-9 and TRBJ2-7; 10 nucleotides match TRBD1. The CDR3 runs to 15 residues. V trimming: 0 bases; J trimming: 2 bases; junction bases outside the gene matches: 1. Per the germline V gene, CDR1 is SEHNR and CDR2 is FQNEAQ (reference sequence). DNA for the CDR3: TGTGCCAGCAGCTTAGCGGGACAGGGGCCCTACGAGCAGTACTTC. Translated, it gives CASSLAGQGPYEQYF. The variable domain in full, with the rest retrieved from reference TRBV7-9 and TRBJ2-7, is DTGVSQNPRHKITKRGQNVTFRCDPISEHNRLYWYRQTLGQGPEFLTYFQNEAQLEKSRLLSDRFSAERPKGSFSTLEIQRTEQGDSAMYLCASSLAGQGPYEQYFGPGTRLTVT.

This sequence joins TRBV19 and TRBJ1-1; D unclear. Germline assignment: CDR1 LNHDA and CDR2 SQIVND (reference sequence). The V end lost 3 bases, the J end lost 11 bases, and 10 bases lay between the germline ends. CDR3 length equals 11 residues. CDR3 in amino acids: CASSISEGAFF. The CDR3 coding sequence is TGTGCCAGTAGTATTTCCGAGGGTGCTTTCTTT.

Here the CDR3 DNA reads TGTGCCAGCAGTTTAGGGGGACAGGCAACTAATGAAAAACTGTTTTTT. Encoded protein: CASSLGGQATNEKLFF. The gene calls are TRBV28 and TRBJ1-4; 8 nucleotides line up with TRBD1. With 2 bases clipped from V and 0 bases from J, the junction kept 2 bases outside the gene matches. CDR1 is MDHEN and CDR2 is SYDVKM in the germline V gene. The CDR3 has 16 amino acids.

The chain combines TRBV28 with TRBJ1-1; D unresolved. Germline V gene sequence: CDR1 MDHEN, CDR2 SYDVKM. V was trimmed by 10 bases and J by 6 bases, leaving 9 bases between them. This CDR3 spans 10 amino acids. The CDR3 loop reads CATSQAEAFF. In nucleotides, the CDR3 is TGTGCCACCAGCCAGGCTGAAGCTTTCTTT.

The chain carries TRBV6-1 and TRBJ1-4, with D possibly being TRBD1 (5 bases). V lost 3 bases to trimming and J lost 4 bases, with 12 bases between them. The CDR3 is made up of 15 amino acids. Germline loops: CDR1 MNHNS, CDR2 SASEGT. The CDR3 protein is CASSEPGLFNEKLFF. The CDR3 nucleotides read TGTGCCAGCAGTGAGCCGGGACTGTTTAATGAAAAACTGTTTTTT.

In its sample, this clone was seen once. The rearrangement links TRBV18 to TRBJ2-7; TRBD1 agrees at 7 bases. The CDR3 runs 11 residues. Trimming at V came to 8 bases and at J to 7 bases, leaving 5 bases not matched to a gene. Per the germline V gene, CDR1 is KGHSH and CDR2 is LQKENI. The CDR3 loop reads CASADRVEQYF. In nucleotides, the CDR3 is TGTGCCAGCGCCGACAGGGTTGAGCAGTACTTC.

The chain is built from TRBV7-2 and TRBJ2-4; 9 nucleotides line up with TRBD2. This CDR3 region has 17 residues. CDR1 and CDR2 from the germline V gene are SGHTA and FQGNSA. Trimming took 3 bases from V and 1 from J; bases not matched to a gene: 7. CDR3 DNA sequence: TGTGCCAGCAGCTTCCCGGGGACTAGCAGGGCCAAAAACATTCAGTACTTC. Translated, it gives CASSFPGTSRAKNIQYF.